This TCR beta chain was captured by sequencing in a study of blood T cell repertoires in COVID-19. Study as a whole: Both acute and convalescent COVID-19 samples were obtained from the United States, Italy and Spain. PBMCs, B-cell-depleted T cells, or T cells were the source of the cDNA or gDNA that made up the material.

The authors' processing: Reference gene primer amplification yielded estimated nucleated cell counts. Clones were sequenced by immunoSEQ multiplex PCR, and TCRdb holds only the in-frame ones, with some missing. Clone size and V and J calls were adopted from that table, with D and trimming inferred from the DNA. This table holds 200,000 to 250,000 clones, 80% to 85% found once. This CDR3 contains 17 residues. Germline V gene lookup returns CDR1 SGDLS and CDR2 YYNGEE. V lost 1 base and J lost 0, with 15 bases in between. The TCR was taken from a woman between 55 and 75 years old with acute or convalescent COVID-19. The sequenced sample was peripheral blood. This chain links TRBV9 with TRBJ2-3; D may be TRBD2 (6 bases). CDR3 residues: CASSVRSGGASTDTQYF. The CDR3 DNA follows: TGTGCCAGCAGCGTACGGTCCGGCGGGGCTAGCACAGATACGCAGTATTTT.